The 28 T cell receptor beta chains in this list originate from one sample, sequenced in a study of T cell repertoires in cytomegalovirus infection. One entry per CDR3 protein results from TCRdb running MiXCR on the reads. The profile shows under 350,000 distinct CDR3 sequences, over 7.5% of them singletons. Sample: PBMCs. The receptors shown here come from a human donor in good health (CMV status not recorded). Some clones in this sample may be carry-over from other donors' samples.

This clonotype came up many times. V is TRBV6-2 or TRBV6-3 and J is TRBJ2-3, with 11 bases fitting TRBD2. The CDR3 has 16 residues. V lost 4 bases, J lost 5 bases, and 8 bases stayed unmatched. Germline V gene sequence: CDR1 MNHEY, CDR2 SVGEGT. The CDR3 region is CASSSLLAGVRDTQYF. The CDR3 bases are TGTGCCAGCAGTTCCCTACTAGCGGGAGTAAGAGATACGCAGTATTTT.

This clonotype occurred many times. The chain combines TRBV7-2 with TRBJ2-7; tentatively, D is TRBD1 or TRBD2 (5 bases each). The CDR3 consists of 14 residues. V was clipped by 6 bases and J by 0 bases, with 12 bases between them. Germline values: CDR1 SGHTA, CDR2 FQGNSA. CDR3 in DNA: TGTGCCAGCAGTTACACCGGGACCTCCTACGAGCAGTACTTC. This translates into CASSYTGTSYEQYF.

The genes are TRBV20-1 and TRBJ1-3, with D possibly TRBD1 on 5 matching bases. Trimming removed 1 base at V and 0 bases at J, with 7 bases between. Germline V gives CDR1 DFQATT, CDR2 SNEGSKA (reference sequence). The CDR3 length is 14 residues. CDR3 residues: CSARGQFSGNTIYF. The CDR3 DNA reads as TGCAGTGCTAGAGGACAGTTCTCTGGAAACACCATATATTTT.

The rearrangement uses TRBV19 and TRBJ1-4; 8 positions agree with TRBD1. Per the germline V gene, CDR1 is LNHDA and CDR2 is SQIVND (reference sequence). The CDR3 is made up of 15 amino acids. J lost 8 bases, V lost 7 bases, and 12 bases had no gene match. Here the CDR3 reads CASTPPTGAKEKLFF. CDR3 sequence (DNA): TGTGCCAGTACCCCCCCGACAGGGGCGAAGGAAAAACTGTTTTTT.

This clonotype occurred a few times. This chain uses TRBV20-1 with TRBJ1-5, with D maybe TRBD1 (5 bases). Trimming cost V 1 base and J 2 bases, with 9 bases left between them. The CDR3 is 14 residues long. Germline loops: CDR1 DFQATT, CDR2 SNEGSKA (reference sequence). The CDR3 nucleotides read TGCAGTGCTAGAGCGGGGACCCGCAATCAGCCCCAGCATTTT. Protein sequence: CSARAGTRNQPQHF.

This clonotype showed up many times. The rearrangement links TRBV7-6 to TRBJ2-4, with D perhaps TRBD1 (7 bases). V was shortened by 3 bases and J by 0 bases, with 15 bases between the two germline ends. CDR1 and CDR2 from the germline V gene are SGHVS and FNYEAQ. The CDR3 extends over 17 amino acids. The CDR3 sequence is CASSFEAGGLAKNIQYF. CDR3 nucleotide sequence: TGTGCCAGCAGCTTCGAGGCAGGGGGGTTAGCCAAAAACATTCAGTACTTC.

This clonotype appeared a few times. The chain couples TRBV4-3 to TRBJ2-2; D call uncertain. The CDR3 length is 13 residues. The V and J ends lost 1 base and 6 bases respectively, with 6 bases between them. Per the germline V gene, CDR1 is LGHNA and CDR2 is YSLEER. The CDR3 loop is CASSQGVSGELFF. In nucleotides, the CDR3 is TGCGCCAGCAGCCAAGGGGTATCCGGGGAGCTGTTTTTT.

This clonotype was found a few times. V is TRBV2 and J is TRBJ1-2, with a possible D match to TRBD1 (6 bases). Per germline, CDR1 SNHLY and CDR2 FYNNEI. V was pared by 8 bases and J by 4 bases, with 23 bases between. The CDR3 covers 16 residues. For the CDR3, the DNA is TGTGCCAGCGGAAGAGGGGTCCTAGGGGGAAGCTATGGCTACACCTTC. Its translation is CASGRGVLGGSYGYTF.

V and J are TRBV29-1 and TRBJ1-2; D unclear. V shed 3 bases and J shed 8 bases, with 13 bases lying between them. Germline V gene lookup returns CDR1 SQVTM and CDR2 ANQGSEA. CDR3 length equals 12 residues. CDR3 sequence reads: CSVETGIGGYTF. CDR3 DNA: TGCAGCGTTGAGACGGGAATCGGCGGCTACACCTTC.

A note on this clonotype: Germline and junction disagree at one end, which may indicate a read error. CDR3 sequence reads: CTSSLKARTEQFF. Written as DNA, the CDR3 is TGTACCAGCAGTTTAAAGGCCAGGACTGAGCAGTTCTTC. The chain couples TRBV12-3 or TRBV12-4 to TRBJ2-1; D ambiguous. The CDR3 runs to 13 residues.

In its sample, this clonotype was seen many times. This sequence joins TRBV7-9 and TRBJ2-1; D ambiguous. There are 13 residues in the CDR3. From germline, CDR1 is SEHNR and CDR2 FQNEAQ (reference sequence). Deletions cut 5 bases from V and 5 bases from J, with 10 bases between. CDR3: CASSPTPHNEQFF. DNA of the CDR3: TGTGCCAGCAGCCCGACTCCTCACAATGAGCAGTTCTTC.

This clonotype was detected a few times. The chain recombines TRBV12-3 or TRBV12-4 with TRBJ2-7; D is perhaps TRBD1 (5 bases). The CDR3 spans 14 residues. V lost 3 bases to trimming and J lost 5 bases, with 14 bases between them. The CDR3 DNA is TGTGCCAGCAGTTTCTCCGATCCAGGGAACGAGCAGTACTTC. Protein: CASSFSDPGNEQYF.

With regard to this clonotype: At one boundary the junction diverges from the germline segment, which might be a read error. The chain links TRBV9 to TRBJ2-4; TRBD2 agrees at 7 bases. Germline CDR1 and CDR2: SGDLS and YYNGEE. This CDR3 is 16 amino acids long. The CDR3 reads CASSPRGGVAKNVQYF. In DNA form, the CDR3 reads TGTGCCAGCAGCCCCCGGGGAGGGGTAGCCAAAAACGTTCAGTACTTC. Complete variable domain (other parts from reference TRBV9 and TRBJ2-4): DSGVTQTPKHLITATGQRVTLRCSPRSGDLSVYWYQQSLDQGLQFLIQYYNGEERAKGNILERFSAQQFPDLHSELNLSSLELGDSALYFCASSPRGGVAKNVQYFGAGTRLSVL.

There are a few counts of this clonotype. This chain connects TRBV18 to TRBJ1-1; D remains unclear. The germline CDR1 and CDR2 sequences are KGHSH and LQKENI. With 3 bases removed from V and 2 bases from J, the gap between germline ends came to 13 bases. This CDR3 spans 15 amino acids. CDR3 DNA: TGTGCCAGCTCACCGTCGCCCGCCCCTAACACTGAAGCTTTCTTT. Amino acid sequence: CASSPSPAPNTEAFF.

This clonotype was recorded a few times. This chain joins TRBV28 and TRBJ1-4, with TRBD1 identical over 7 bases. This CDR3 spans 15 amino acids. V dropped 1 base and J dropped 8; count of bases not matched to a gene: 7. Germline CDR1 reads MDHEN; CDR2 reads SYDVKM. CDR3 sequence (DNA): TGTGCCAGCAGTTTATTCCAGGGGGGTATCGAAAAACTGTTTTTT. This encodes CASSLFQGGIEKLFF.

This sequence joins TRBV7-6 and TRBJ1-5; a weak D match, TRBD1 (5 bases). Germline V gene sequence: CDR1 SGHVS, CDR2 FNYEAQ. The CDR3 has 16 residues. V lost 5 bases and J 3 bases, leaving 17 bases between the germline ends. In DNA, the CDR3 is TGTGCCAGCAGCCCTGGCAGGGCCGCCACCAATCAGCCCCAGCATTTT. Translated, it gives CASSPGRAATNQPQHF.

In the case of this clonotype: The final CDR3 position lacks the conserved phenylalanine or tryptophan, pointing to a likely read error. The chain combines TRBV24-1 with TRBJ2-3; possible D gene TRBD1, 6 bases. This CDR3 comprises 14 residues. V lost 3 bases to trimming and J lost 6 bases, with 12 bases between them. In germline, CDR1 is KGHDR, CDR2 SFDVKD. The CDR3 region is CATSDRYRVDTQYS. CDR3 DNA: TGTGCCACCAGTGATCGATACAGGGTTGATACGCAGTATTCT.

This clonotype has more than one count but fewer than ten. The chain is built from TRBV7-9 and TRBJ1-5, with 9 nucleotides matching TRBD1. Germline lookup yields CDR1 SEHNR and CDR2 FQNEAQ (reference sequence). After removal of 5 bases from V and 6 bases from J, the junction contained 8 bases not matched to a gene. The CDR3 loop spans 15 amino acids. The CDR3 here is CASSPTGGGGQPQHF. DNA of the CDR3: TGTGCCAGCAGCCCTACAGGGGGCGGAGGTCAGCCCCAGCATTTT. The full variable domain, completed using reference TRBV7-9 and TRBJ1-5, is DTGVSQNPRHKITKRGQNVTFRCDPISEHNRLYWYRQTLGQGPEFLTYFQNEAQLEKSRLLSDRFSAERPKGSFSTLEIQRTEQGDSAMYLCASSPTGGGGQPQHFGDGTRLSIL.

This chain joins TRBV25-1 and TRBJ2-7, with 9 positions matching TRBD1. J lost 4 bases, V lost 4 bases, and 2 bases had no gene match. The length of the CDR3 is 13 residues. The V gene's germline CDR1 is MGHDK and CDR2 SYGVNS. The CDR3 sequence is CASSATGGYEQYF. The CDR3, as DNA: TGTGCCAGCAGTGCGACAGGGGGTTACGAGCAGTACTTC.

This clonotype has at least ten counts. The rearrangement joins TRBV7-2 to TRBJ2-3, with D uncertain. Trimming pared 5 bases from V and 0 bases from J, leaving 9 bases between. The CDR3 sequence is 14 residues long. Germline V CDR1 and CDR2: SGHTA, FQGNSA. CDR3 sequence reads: CASSLSRSTDTQYF. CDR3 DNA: TGTGCCAGCAGCCTATCTCGGAGCACAGATACGCAGTATTTT.

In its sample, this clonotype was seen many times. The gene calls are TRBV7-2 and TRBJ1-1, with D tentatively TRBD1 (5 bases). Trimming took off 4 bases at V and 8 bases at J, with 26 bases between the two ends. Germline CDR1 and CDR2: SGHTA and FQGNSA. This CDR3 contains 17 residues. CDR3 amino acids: CASSSALGGTGVKEAFF. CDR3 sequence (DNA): TGTGCCAGCAGCTCGGCTCTTGGCGGGACGGGGGTCAAGGAAGCTTTCTTT.

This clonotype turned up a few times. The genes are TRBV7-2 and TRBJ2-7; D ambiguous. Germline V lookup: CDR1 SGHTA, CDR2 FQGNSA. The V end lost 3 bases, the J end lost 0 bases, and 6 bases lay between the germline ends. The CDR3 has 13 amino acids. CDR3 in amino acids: CASSFGPSYEQYF. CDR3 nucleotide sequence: TGTGCCAGCAGCTTCGGGCCCTCCTACGAGCAGTACTTC.

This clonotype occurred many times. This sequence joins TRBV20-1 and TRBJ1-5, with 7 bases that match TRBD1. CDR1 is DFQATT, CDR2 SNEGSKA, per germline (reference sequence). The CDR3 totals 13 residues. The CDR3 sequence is CSGKTGLNQPQHF. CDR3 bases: TGCAGCGGGAAGACAGGGCTCAATCAGCCCCAGCATTTT.

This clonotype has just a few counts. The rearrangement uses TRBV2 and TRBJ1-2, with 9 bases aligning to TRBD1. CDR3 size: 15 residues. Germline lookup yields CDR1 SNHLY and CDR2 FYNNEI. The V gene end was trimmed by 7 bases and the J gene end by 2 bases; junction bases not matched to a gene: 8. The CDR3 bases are TGTGCCAGCACCGAGGACAGGGGTTTAAACTATGGCTACACCTTC. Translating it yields CASTEDRGLNYGYTF.

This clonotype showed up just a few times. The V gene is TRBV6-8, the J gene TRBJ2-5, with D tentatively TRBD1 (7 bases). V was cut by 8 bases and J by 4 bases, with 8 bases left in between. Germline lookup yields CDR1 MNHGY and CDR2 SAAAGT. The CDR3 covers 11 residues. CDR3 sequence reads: CASQGGETQYF. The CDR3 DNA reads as TGTGCCAGCCAGGGGGGAGAGACCCAGTACTTC.

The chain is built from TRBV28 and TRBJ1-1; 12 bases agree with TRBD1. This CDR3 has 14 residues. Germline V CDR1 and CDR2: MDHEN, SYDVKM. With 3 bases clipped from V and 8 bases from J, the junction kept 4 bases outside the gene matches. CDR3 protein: CASSFPGTGGEAFF. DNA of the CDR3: TGTGCCAGCAGTTTCCCCGGGACAGGGGGCGAAGCTTTCTTT.

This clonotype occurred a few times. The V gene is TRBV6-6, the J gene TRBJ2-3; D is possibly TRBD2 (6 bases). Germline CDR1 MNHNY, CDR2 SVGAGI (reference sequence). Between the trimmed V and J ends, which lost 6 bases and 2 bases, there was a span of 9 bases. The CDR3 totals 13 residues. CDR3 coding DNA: TGTGCCAGCAGCGGGACTTACACAGATACGCAGTATTTT. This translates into CASSGTYTDTQYF.

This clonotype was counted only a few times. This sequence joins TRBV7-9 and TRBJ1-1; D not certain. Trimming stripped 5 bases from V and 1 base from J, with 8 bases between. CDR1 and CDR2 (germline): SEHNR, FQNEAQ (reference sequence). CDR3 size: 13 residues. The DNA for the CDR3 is TGTGCCAGCAGCCGGGTCCCGAACACTGAAGCTTTCTTT. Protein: CASSRVPNTEAFF.